This section outlines one T cell receptor beta chain sequence together with its context. While infection was still active, Seattle patients were enrolled and then followed longitudinally. These data are taken from a study of blood T cell repertoires in COVID-19. Across the whole study: Nucleic acid was either cDNA or gDNA, and it came from T cells, B-cell-depleted T cells, or PBMCs.

Libraries were prepared by immunoSEQ multiplex PCR; TCRdb keeps only in-frame clonotypes and omits some of them. The sample records about 200,000 clones, more than 75% being singletons. CDR1 and CDR2 from the germline V gene are SGHAT and FQNNGV. This CDR3 is built from 16 residues. The V gene end was trimmed by 0 bases and the J gene end by 4 bases; junction bases not matched to a gene: 2. Specimen: peripheral blood. The TCR was taken from a person aged 70 to 85 with COVID-19, enrolled during active disease. V gene TRBV11-2 combines with J gene TRBJ2-1; TRBD2 matches at 11 bases. DNA for the CDR3: TGTGCCAGCAGCTTAGACCCTAGCGGGGGGTACAATGAGCAGTTCTTC. This translates into CASSLDPSGGYNEQFF.